The rows below give T cell receptor beta chains drawn from one sample of a study of cytomegalovirus exposure and HLA in healthy donors. Sequencing was performed with immunoSEQ multiplex PCR; in TCRdb, only in-frame clones are kept and a portion is missing. The table lists tens of thousands of clones, 70% to 90% of them singletons. Source material: PBMCs. These receptors all come from a woman younger than 35 in good health and CMV-seropositive. Each CDR3 is given with its conserved first and last residue. A D gene is named only where the DNA matches it firmly. A clone size is listed for some rows: how often the clone was seen (once, few, many), or a class if it is expanded.

j_call | v_call | d_call | clone_size | cdr3_aa | cdr3_nt
TRBJ2-7 | TRBV15 | TRBD1 | - | CATSVRQGGYEQYF | TGTGCCACCAGCGTTAGACAGGGGGGCTACGAGCAGTACTTC
TRBJ2-7 | TRBV19 | TRBD2 | - | CASSMGLAGGYEQYF | TGTGCCAGTAGTATGGGACTAGCGGGAGGCTACGAGCAGTACTTC
TRBJ1-1 | TRBV2 | - | once | CASSVFVTVTEAFF | TGTGCCAGCAGTGTATTTGTCACTGTCACTGAAGCTTTCTTT
TRBJ2-1 | TRBV7-9 | TRBD2 | - | CASSSSGDSYNEQFF | TGTGCCAGCAGCTCTAGCGGGGACTCCTACAATGAGCAGTTCTTC
TRBJ2-3 | TRBV9 | - | - | CASSVAGVTDTQYF | TGTGCCAGCAGCGTAGCGGGAGTTACAGATACGCAGTATTTT
TRBJ2-1 | TRBV28 | - | - | CASSLWGSLYNEQFF | TGTGCCAGCAGTTTATGGGGCAGCCTATACAATGAGCAGTTCTTC
TRBJ1-4 | TRBV28 | - | once | CASSLYRGSNEKLFF | TGTGCCAGCAGTTTATATCGGGGTTCAAATGAAAAACTGTTTTTT
TRBJ2-3 | TRBV5-6 | TRBD1 | - | CASSWDRRDTDTQYF | TGTGCCAGCAGCTGGGACAGGAGAGACACAGATACGCAGTATTTT
TRBJ2-7 | TRBV7-9 | - | - | CASSLSSYEQYF | TGTGCCAGCAGCTTGAGCTCCTACGAGCAGTACTTC
TRBJ2-1 | TRBV10-2 | TRBD2 | - | CATKTSGSSYNEQFF | TGCGCCACCAAAACTAGCGGGAGCTCCTACAATGAGCAGTTCTTC
TRBJ2-7 | TRBV9 | - | - | CASSVAEPTGRNEQYF | TGTGCCAGCAGCGTCGCAGAACCGACAGGGAGGAACGAGCAGTACTTC
TRBJ1-2 | TRBV2 | - | - | CASSEDRDTYGYTF | TGTGCCAGCAGTGAAGACAGGGACACCTATGGCTACACCTTC